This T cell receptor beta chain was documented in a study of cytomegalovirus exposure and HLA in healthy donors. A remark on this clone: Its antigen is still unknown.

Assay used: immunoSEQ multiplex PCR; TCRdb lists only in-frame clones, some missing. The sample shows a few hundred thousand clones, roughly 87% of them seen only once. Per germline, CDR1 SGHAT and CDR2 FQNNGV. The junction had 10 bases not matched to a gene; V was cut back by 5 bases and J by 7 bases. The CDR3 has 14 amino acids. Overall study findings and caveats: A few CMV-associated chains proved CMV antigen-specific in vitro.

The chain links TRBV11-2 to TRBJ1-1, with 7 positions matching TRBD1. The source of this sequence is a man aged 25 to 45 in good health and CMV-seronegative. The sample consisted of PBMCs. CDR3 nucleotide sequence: TGTGCCAGCAGCGCTATGACAGGGATCAATGAAGCTTTCTTT. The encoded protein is CASSAMTGINEAFF.